This T cell receptor (beta chain) was recorded in a study of identical twins. Template switching supplied a universal primer site; unique molecular identifiers were carried on the cDNA. TCRdb re-analysed the 5' RACE reads in MiXCR, keeping a single row per CDR3 protein. The sample records 350,000 or so distinct CDR3 sequences, 10% to 15% being singletons. The length of the CDR3 is 17 residues. Germline CDR1 LGHNA, CDR2 YNFKEQ. Trimming removed 0 bases at V and 2 bases at J, with 16 bases between. These data were also filed under a second study, of yellow fever vaccine responses in identical twins.

This sequence originates from a woman under 30 in good health. This rearrangement joins TRBV4-2 to TRBJ2-5, with D possibly being TRBD2 (7 bases). Sequencing used CD8+ T cells sorted from blood. The CDR3 is CASSQEIVGGTQETQYF. In DNA form, the CDR3 reads TGTGCCAGCAGCCAAGAAATCGTCGGGGGGACACAAGAGACCCAGTACTTC.